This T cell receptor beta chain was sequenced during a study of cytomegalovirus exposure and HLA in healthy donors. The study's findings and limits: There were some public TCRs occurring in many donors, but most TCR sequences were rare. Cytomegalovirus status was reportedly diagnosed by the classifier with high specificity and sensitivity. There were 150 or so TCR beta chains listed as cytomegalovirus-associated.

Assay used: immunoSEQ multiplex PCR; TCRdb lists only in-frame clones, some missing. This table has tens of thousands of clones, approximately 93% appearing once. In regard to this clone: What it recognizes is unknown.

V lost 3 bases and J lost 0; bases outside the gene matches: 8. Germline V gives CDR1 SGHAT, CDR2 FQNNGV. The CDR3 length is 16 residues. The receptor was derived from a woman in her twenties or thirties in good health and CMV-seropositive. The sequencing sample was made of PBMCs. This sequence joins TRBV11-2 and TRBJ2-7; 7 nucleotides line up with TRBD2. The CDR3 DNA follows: TGTGCCAGCAGCTTGATTTGGGCGGGAGACTCCTACGAGCAGTACTTC. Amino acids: CASSLIWAGDSYEQYF.